A single sample gave rise to the 30 T cell receptor beta chains below, sequenced in a study of Ad26.COV2.S vaccination and SARS-CoV-2 variants (dated by TCRdb to 2020 to 2023). Preparation of the library involved the immunoSEQ multiplex PCR assay. TCRdb provides this immuneACCESS table in a form limited to in-frame rearrangements. Some clones are lacking; in checked studies, under half of them reflect an unresolved V gene, and why the rest are absent is not known. This sample lists about 400,000 clones; about 90% were detected once. The top ten hold less than 2% of the sample. In light of the paper, this sample's treatment or condition label describes: around 19 received Ad26.COV2.S at low or high dose, single or two shots; 5 received placebo; per-sample allocation not given. Repertoires of vaccine and placebo recipients were sequenced from samples collected on day 63 after the first injection.

The sequencing used peripheral blood, collected in a trial of Ad26.COV2.S vaccine versus placebo. Receptor source: a person aged 18-65 years who received the Ad26.COV2.S COVID-19 vaccine or a placebo.

The genes are TRBV5-1 and TRBJ1-1, with D unclear. Germline V lookup: CDR1 SGHRS, CDR2 YFSETQ. Trimming took 0 bases from V and 5 from J, leaving 11 bases between them. The CDR3 loop spans 14 amino acids. The CDR3 DNA is TGCGCCAGCAGCTTGGTCAACCCTGGGACTGAAGCTTTCTTT. Translating it yields CASSLVNPGTEAFF.

In the case of this clone: The same CDR3 arises from other DNA sequences in this sample as well. The V call is TRBV3-1 (or the pseudogene TRBV3-2), the J call TRBJ1-3, with TRBD1 matching over 8 bases. This CDR3 is built from 14 residues. With 5 bases clipped from V and 0 bases from J, the junction kept 0 bases outside the gene matches. CDR1 and CDR2 from the germline V gene are LGHDT and YNNKEL (reference sequence). In DNA, the CDR3 is TGTGCCAGCAGCGACAGGGGCTCTGGAAACACCATATATTTT. This gives the protein CASSDRGSGNTIYF.

This clone was detected only once. The chain employs TRBV11-2 and TRBJ2-7; a possible D gene is TRBD2 (7 bases). This CDR3 has 13 residues. The ends were cut back, 9 bases at V and 4 bases at J, with 16 bases in the middle. Germline values: CDR1 SGHAT, CDR2 FQNNGV. The CDR3 loop reads CASRGGGPYEQYF. DNA for the CDR3: TGTGCCAGTAGGGGGGGCGGCCCGTACGAGCAGTACTTC.

This chain links TRBV5-8 with TRBJ1-5, with D possibly matching TRBD1 (5 bases). Trimming pared 4 bases from V and 4 bases from J, leaving 9 bases between. The CDR3 length is 13 residues. Germline CDR1 and CDR2: SGHTS and YDEGEE. Here the CDR3 reads CASSRDRNQPQHF. The CDR3 region has the DNA TGTGCCAGCAGCCGAGACAGAAATCAGCCCCAGCATTTT.

The table lists this clone with a count of one. CDR3 region: CASSMLAGGVNEQFF. The CDR3 bases are TGTGCCAGTAGTATGCTAGCGGGGGGTGTCAATGAGCAGTTCTTC. V is TRBV19 and J is TRBJ2-1, with 11 bases identical to TRBD2. Germline loops: CDR1 LNHDA, CDR2 SQIVND (reference sequence). The CDR3 is made up of 15 amino acids. Trimming removed 3 bases from V and 6 bases from J; junction bases left unmatched: 4. Full variable domain (remainder filled in from reference TRBV19 and TRBJ2-1): DGGITQSPKYLFRKEGQNVTLSCEQNLNHDAMYWYRQDPGQGLRLIYYSQIVNDFQKGDIAEGYSVSREKKESFPLTVTSAQKNPTAFYLCASSMLAGGVNEQFFGPGTRLTVL.

This clone occurred a few times. The rearrangement uses TRBV7-9 and TRBJ1-2; weak D call: TRBD1 (6 bases). The CDR3 length is 17 residues. Deletions cut 1 base from V and 2 bases from J, with 17 bases between. CDR1 is SEHNR, CDR2 FQNEAQ, per germline (reference sequence). In DNA, the CDR3 is TGTGCCAGCAGCTTAGTACCTAGGAGACAGGCGAACTATGGCTACACCTTC. It is translated as CASSLVPRRQANYGYTF.

The CDR3 DNA sequence: TGTGCCAGCAGCCCTCTCCGGGGGGGTTCCTTAGCCAAAAACATTCAGTACTTC. This codes for CASSPLRGGSLAKNIQYF. The rearrangement links TRBV7-2 to TRBJ2-4; 8 bases line up with TRBD2. The CDR3 totals 18 residues. V trimming: 5 bases; J trimming: 0 bases; junction bases outside the gene matches: 12. Germline V gene lookup returns CDR1 SGHTA and CDR2 FQGNSA.

The V and J genes are TRBV29-1 and TRBJ2-3, with unresolved D. The CDR3 consists of 13 residues. Germline V gene sequence: CDR1 SQVTM, CDR2 ANQGSEA. The germline V and J ends were trimmed by 6 bases and 1 base, with 11 bases remaining between them. The DNA of the CDR3 is TGCAGCGTGGGTGGGCTGGGCACAGATACGCAGTATTTT. It specifies CSVGGLGTDTQYF.

This clone was picked up a small number of times. The rearrangement uses TRBV27 and TRBJ1-5; D remains ambiguous. There are 13 residues in the CDR3. Looked up from germline, CDR1 is MNHEY and CDR2 is SMNVEV (reference sequence). Trimming left V 3 bases short and J 7 bases short, with 10 bases between. Written as DNA, the CDR3 is TGTGCCAGCAGTTTGACCGGGTTCCAGCCCCAGCATTTT. Its protein product is CASSLTGFQPQHF.

This clone was counted many times. V is TRBV5-6 and J is TRBJ1-2; 9 nucleotides agree with TRBD1. Losses at the gene ends were 4 bases for V and 4 bases for J; bases not matched to a gene: 2. The CDR3 loop spans 13 amino acids. From germline, CDR1 is SGHDT and CDR2 YYEEEE. CDR3 residues: CASSTDRGYGYTF. The DNA for the CDR3 is TGTGCCAGCAGCACGGACAGGGGCTATGGCTACACCTTC.

The chain couples TRBV2 to TRBJ2-1, with unresolved D. Deletions cut 2 bases from V and 8 bases from J, with 7 bases between. The CDR3 extends over 12 amino acids. CDR1 SNHLY and CDR2 FYNNEI come from the germline V gene. DNA for the CDR3: TGTGCCAGCAGTGAACCCGCGGATGAGCAGTTCTTC. This sequence encodes CASSEPADEQFF. Looking up the rest from reference TRBV2 and TRBJ2-1 gives the full variable domain: EPEVTQTPSHQVTQMGQEVILRCVPISNHLYFYWYRQILGQKVEFLVSFYNNEISEKSEIFDDQFSVERPDGSNFTLKIRSTKLEDSAMYFCASSEPADEQFFGPGTRLTVL.

This chain connects TRBV19 to TRBJ2-5; D is uncertain. The germline V and J ends were trimmed by 0 bases and 4 bases, with 0 bases remaining between them. Germline V gene data show CDR1 as LNHDA and CDR2 as SQIVND (reference sequence). CDR3 length: 11 residues. The CDR3 bases are TGTGCCAGTAGTATAGAAGAGACCCAGTACTTC. Its protein is CASSIEETQYF.

This sequence joins TRBV6-5 and TRBJ2-7; 12 bases align to TRBD1. From germline, CDR1 is MNHEY and CDR2 SVGAGI. After removal of 6 bases from V and 7 bases from J, the junction contained 7 bases not matched to a gene. CDR3 length equals 14 residues. The chain's CDR3 is CASRRDRGRLEQYF. The CDR3 DNA follows: TGTGCCAGCAGGAGGGACAGGGGGCGCTTAGAGCAGTACTTC.

V gene TRBV30 combines with J gene TRBJ1-5, with D perhaps matching TRBD1 (6 bases). The CDR3 contains 13 residues. The germline V and J ends were trimmed by 4 bases and 6 bases, with 13 bases remaining between them. The V gene's germline CDR1 is GTSNPN and CDR2 SVGIG (reference sequence). CDR3 region: CAWMAQGGQPQHF. The CDR3 coding sequence is TGTGCCTGGATGGCACAGGGCGGTCAGCCCCAGCATTTT. Supplemented by reference TRBV30 and TRBJ1-5, the full variable domain reads SQTIHQWPATLVQPVGSPLSLECTVEGTSNPNLYWYRQAAGRGLQLLFYSVGIGQISSEVPQNLSASRPQDRQFILSSKKLLLSDSGFYLCAWMAQGGQPQHFGDGTRLSIL.

The chain uses TRBV29-1 and TRBJ2-3; TRBD2 matches 7 bases. Trimming cost V 6 bases and J 2 bases; bases outside gene matches: 11. In germline, CDR1 is SQVTM, CDR2 ANQGSEA. The CDR3 contains 15 residues. The CDR3, as DNA: TGCAGCGTGGCGGGGGACCCCTTGTCCACAGATACGCAGTATTTT. This sequence encodes CSVAGDPLSTDTQYF.

The rearrangement links TRBV29-1 to TRBJ1-2, with D hard to call. Germline CDR1 and CDR2: SQVTM and ANQGSEA. The V end was cut by 5 bases, the J end by 0 bases, with 7 bases between. The CDR3 extends over 12 amino acids. The CDR3 sequence: CSVLSANYGYTF. The CDR3 nucleotides read TGCAGCGTTTTGTCGGCTAACTATGGCTACACCTTC.

The V call is TRBV19, the J call TRBJ2-5; TRBD2 matches at 10 bases. V lost 2 bases, J lost 6 bases, and 12 bases stayed unmatched. The CDR3 consists of 17 residues. CDR1 is LNHDA, CDR2 SQIVND, per germline (reference sequence). The CDR3 nucleotides are TGTGCCAGTAGTATATTCAGCGGGGGGGCCACAGGAAAGACCCAGTACTTC. This sequence encodes CASSIFSGGATGKTQYF.

The chain carries TRBV5-6 and TRBJ2-5; possible D gene TRBD2, 5 bases. CDR1 is SGHDT and CDR2 is YYEEEE in the germline V gene. The CDR3 is 16 residues long. Between the trimmed V and J ends, which lost 2 bases and 2 bases, there was a span of 16 bases. The CDR3 loop reads CASSFFSAIKQETQYF. The CDR3 nucleotides read TGTGCCAGCAGCTTTTTTAGCGCGATAAAACAAGAGACCCAGTACTTC. The full variable domain, with the rest looked up from reference TRBV5-6 and TRBJ2-5, is DAGVTQSPTHLIKTRGQQVTLRCSPKSGHDTVSWYQQALGQGPQFIFQYYEEEERQRGNFPDRFSGHQFPNYSSELNVNALLLGDSALYLCASSFFSAIKQETQYFGPGTRLLVL.

A word on this clone: In the same sample, other DNA sequences code for this CDR3. The genes are TRBV7-9 and TRBJ1-1; no clear D. Germline V gives CDR1 SEHNR, CDR2 FQNEAQ (reference sequence). Trimming took 1 base from V and 1 from J, leaving 7 bases between them. The CDR3 contains 14 residues. The CDR3 DNA reads as TGTGCCAGCAGCTTAGTATCTACGAACACTGAAGCTTTCTTT. It yields the protein CASSLVSTNTEAFF.

This sequence joins TRBV5-1 and TRBJ2-7, with a weak D call TRBD1 (5 bases). Germline loops: CDR1 SGHRS, CDR2 YFSETQ. This CDR3 has 16 residues. V was trimmed by 4 bases and J by 2 bases, leaving 19 bases between them. CDR3 protein: CASSGPSDSLTYEQYF. The CDR3 nucleotides read TGCGCCAGCAGCGGGCCCTCTGACAGCCTGACCTACGAGCAGTACTTC. The variable domain in full, completed from reference TRBV5-1 and TRBJ2-7, reads KAGVTQTPRYLIKTRGQQVTLSCSPISGHRSVSWYQQTPGQGLQFLFEYFSETQRNKGNFPGRFSGRQFSNSRSEMNVSTLELGDSALYLCASSGPSDSLTYEQYFGPGTRLTVT.

This clone has only one observation. The chain carries TRBV19 and TRBJ2-2; D gene unclear. V dropped 3 bases and J dropped 7 bases, with 15 bases sitting between them. In germline, CDR1 is LNHDA, CDR2 SQIVND (reference sequence). The CDR3 consists of 15 residues. CDR3 region: CASSIPGWVGGELFF. The CDR3, as DNA: TGTGCCAGTAGTATCCCAGGCTGGGTTGGCGGGGAGCTGTTTTTT.

The rearrangement joins TRBV5-1 to TRBJ2-1; D gene uncertain. The V end was cut by 5 bases, the J end by 5 bases, with 5 bases between. Germline CDR1 SGHRS, CDR2 YFSETQ. This CDR3 contains 11 residues. The chain's CDR3 is CASSRNNEQFF. CDR3 DNA: TGCGCCAGCAGTCGGAACAATGAGCAGTTCTTC.

This clone was observed a few times. This chain links TRBV12-5 with TRBJ1-5; a weak D match, TRBD1 (6 bases). Germline CDR1 and CDR2: LGHNT and FRNRAP. The V and J ends lost 6 bases and 0 bases respectively, with 24 bases between them. There are 19 residues in the CDR3. CDR3 in amino acids: CASGPGVRWRGYSNQPQHF. The CDR3 DNA reads as TGTGCTAGTGGCCCGGGGGTTAGGTGGAGGGGGTATAGCAATCAGCCCCAGCATTTT.

The V gene is TRBV6-5, the J gene TRBJ2-7, with TRBD1 matching 7 bases. V trimming: 8 bases; J trimming: 2 bases; junction bases outside the gene matches: 6. This CDR3 comprises 13 residues. CDR1 MNHEY and CDR2 SVGAGI come from the germline V gene. The CDR3 is CASRGQETYEQYF. CDR3 in DNA: TGTGCCAGCCGAGGACAGGAGACCTACGAGCAGTACTTC.

V gene TRBV18 combines with J gene TRBJ2-7; a weak D match, TRBD1 (5 bases). The V end was cut by 2 bases, the J end by 1 base, with 12 bases between. The germline V gene has CDR1 KGHSH and CDR2 LQKENI. CDR3 length: 15 residues. In nucleotides, the CDR3 is TGTGCCAGCTCACCAACCCAAGACAGATCCTACGAGCAGTACTTC. Its protein product is CASSPTQDRSYEQYF.

As concerns this clone: Compared with germline, one end of the junction differs, possibly owing to a read error. V gene TRBV7-9 combines with J gene TRBJ2-7; D gene ambiguous. CDR3 length equals 11 residues. Germline loops: CDR1 SEHNR, CDR2 FQNEAQ (reference sequence). The CDR3 DNA reads TGTGCCAGCAGCTCACCTGGGCATCCTCGCTTC. Protein: CASSSPGHPRF.

J is TRBJ2-3 and V is TRBV7-6; TRBD2 matches at 9 bases. The CDR3 contains 16 residues. Trimming took 4 bases from V and 3 from J; bases not matched to a gene: 8. Germline V gives CDR1 SGHVS, CDR2 FNYEAQ. In DNA form, the CDR3 reads TGTGCCAGCAGCTGGGGACTAGCCGGAGTAACAGATACGCAGTATTTT. Its translation is CASSWGLAGVTDTQYF.

V and J are TRBV4-3 and TRBJ2-7, with a possible D match to TRBD2 (6 bases). V lost 2 bases, J lost 2 bases, and 16 bases lay in between. The CDR3 contains 16 residues. The V gene's germline CDR1 is LGHNA and CDR2 YSLEER. The CDR3 loop reads CASSQRLEGTTYEQYF. CDR3 in DNA: TGCGCCAGCAGCCAAAGATTGGAGGGGACGACCTACGAGCAGTACTTC.

In this sample, this clone turned up once. The chain has TRBV6-5 and TRBJ2-7, with 9 positions matching TRBD1. From germline, CDR1 is MNHEY and CDR2 SVGAGI. J gave up 4 bases and V 6 bases, and 7 bases lay outside the gene matches. The CDR3 runs to 14 residues. CDR3 nucleotide sequence: TGTGCCAGCAGCCCCGGGACAGGGTATTACGAGCAGTACTTC. Its protein is CASSPGTGYYEQYF.

The chain recombines TRBV7-9 with TRBJ2-2, with D perhaps TRBD1 or TRBD2 (6 bases each). In germline, CDR1 is SEHNR, CDR2 FQNEAQ (reference sequence). This CDR3 contains 19 residues. V gave up 5 bases and J gave up 1 base, with 23 bases separating them. The CDR3 region has the DNA TGTGCCAGCAGCCCTAGGGTCCCGGACGGGGGCCAGAACACCGGGGAGCTGTTTTTT. Encoded protein: CASSPRVPDGGQNTGELFF.